The 26 T cell receptor beta chains in this list originate from one sample, sequenced in a study of a mutant IDH1 vaccine in newly diagnosed glioma. These receptors have no known antigen. Sample time point: week 23, last vaccination. Topical imiquimod accompanied each vaccine dose, which consisted of 300 ug of mutant IDH1 20-mer peptide. The assay was immunoSEQ multiplex PCR, and TCRdb's table has in-frame clones only and misses some. The sample has roughly 38,000 clones; about 76% are singletons. Sequencing was performed on PBMCs, taken from a glioma patient whose treatment included an IDH1 peptide vaccine. These receptors came from a man aged 50 to 59 with glioma.

The rearrangement uses TRBV29-1 and TRBJ2-7, with D uncertain. Per the germline V gene, CDR1 is SQVTM and CDR2 is ANQGSEA. There are 12 residues in the CDR3. Trimming took off 4 bases at V and 5 bases at J, with 12 bases between the two ends. The CDR3 sequence: CSVGRPPDEQYF. CDR3 DNA sequence: TGCAGCGTTGGACGGCCACCTGACGAGCAGTACTTC.

V and J are TRBV4-1 and TRBJ2-2; TRBD1 matches 8 bases. This CDR3 contains 15 residues. From germline, CDR1 is MGHRA and CDR2 YSYEKL. The V segment lost 6 bases and the J segment 3 bases; nucleotides outside the gene matches: 6. Here the CDR3 reads CASSQGALYTGELFF. CDR3 DNA: TGCGCCAGCAGTCAGGGGGCGTTGTACACCGGGGAGCTGTTTTTT.

The V call is TRBV19, the J call TRBJ2-3, with unresolved D. The V and J ends lost 7 bases and 14 bases respectively, with 13 bases between them. The CDR3 length is 10 residues. The germline V gene encodes CDR1 LNHDA and CDR2 SQIVND (reference sequence). The CDR3 bases are TGTGCCAGTATAGGCAACGGGTGGTATTTT. This encodes CASIGNGWYF.

The chain is built from TRBV7-2 and TRBJ2-5; the D gene could be TRBD1 or TRBD2 (5 bases each). The CDR3 sequence is 14 residues long. Per the germline V gene, CDR1 is SGHTA and CDR2 is FQGNSA. The V end lost 4 bases, the J end lost 4 bases, and 13 bases lay between the germline ends. In DNA form, the CDR3 reads TGTGCCAGCAGCTATAGAAGAGGGGCAGAGACCCAGTACTTC. Its translation: CASSYRRGAETQYF.

The DNA of the CDR3 is TGTGCCAGCAGCTTAAACCCACCTCCTCTTGAGCAGTACTTC. It codes for CASSLNPPPLEQYF. J is TRBJ2-7 and V is TRBV7-2, with unresolved D. Germline CDR1 SGHTA, CDR2 FQGNSA. The CDR3 is 14 residues long. The ends were cut back, 2 bases at V and 7 bases at J, with 15 bases in the middle.

The rearrangement joins TRBV6-1 to TRBJ1-2; D may be TRBD1 (5 bases). Trimming left V 0 bases short and J 4 bases short, with 12 bases between. Germline CDR1 MNHNS, CDR2 SASEGT. This CDR3 has 15 residues. The CDR3: CASSEADSASYGYTF. The CDR3 bases are TGTGCCAGCAGTGAAGCCGACAGCGCCTCCTATGGCTACACCTTC.

This chain joins TRBV19 and TRBJ1-1; 7 bases map to TRBD1. CDR1 is LNHDA and CDR2 is SQIVND in the germline V gene (reference sequence). This CDR3 contains 14 residues. Unmatched junction bases numbered 2, after V lost 4 bases and J lost 0 bases. CDR3 sequence: CASSRDRVNTEAFF. In DNA, the CDR3 is TGTGCCAGTAGTAGGGACAGAGTGAACACTGAAGCTTTCTTT.

This chain joins TRBV30 and TRBJ2-7; 7 bases are a match to TRBD2. The CDR3 is 12 amino acids. Per germline, CDR1 GTSNPN and CDR2 SVGIG (reference sequence). With 2 bases clipped from V and 4 bases from J, the junction kept 2 bases outside the gene matches. CDR3 nucleotides: TGTGCCTGGAGTTCTAGCGGATACGAGCAGTACTTC. The encoded protein is CAWSSSGYEQYF. Filled out from reference TRBV30 and TRBJ2-7, the complete variable domain reads SQTIHQWPATLVQPVGSPLSLECTVEGTSNPNLYWYRQAAGRGLQLLFYSVGIGQISSEVPQNLSASRPQDRQFILSSKKLLLSDSGFYLCAWSSSGYEQYFGPGTRLTVT.

The chain is built from TRBV29-1 and TRBJ2-2, with 9 bases identical to TRBD1. The CDR3 has 14 amino acids. CDR1 is SQVTM, CDR2 ANQGSEA, per germline. The trim removed 3 bases at V and 7 bases at J, leaving 6 bases unmatched. This CDR3 is CSVEGQGIGGELFF. The DNA for the CDR3 is TGCAGCGTTGAGGGACAGGGTATAGGCGGGGAGCTGTTTTTT.

J is TRBJ1-1 and V is TRBV4-3, with 12 bases fitting TRBD1. CDR1 and CDR2 (germline): LGHNA, YSLEER. The V and J ends lost 0 bases and 6 bases, in that order; junction bases with no gene match: 8. The CDR3 runs 17 residues. In nucleotides, the CDR3 is TGCGCCAGCAGCCAAGATATGCCGGGACAGGGGGCGTCTGAAGCTTTCTTT. Translated: CASSQDMPGQGASEAFF.

The J gene is TRBJ1-4, the V gene TRBV29-1; TRBD1 matches 10 bases. This CDR3 comprises 14 residues. Germline V gene lookup returns CDR1 SQVTM and CDR2 ANQGSEA. V was pared by 3 bases and J by 8 bases, with 6 bases of the junction left unmatched. CDR3 region: CSVDPGTGDEKLFF. The CDR3 nucleotides are TGCAGCGTTGATCCCGGGACAGGGGACGAAAAACTGTTTTTT.

This clone was counted once. The rearrangement uses TRBV30 and TRBJ2-2; D gene ambiguous. With 2 bases removed from V and 2 bases from J, the gap between germline ends came to 18 bases. Germline CDR1 is GTSNPN and CDR2 is SVGIG (reference sequence). CDR3 size: 17 residues. Here the CDR3 reads CAWSLPIWARNTGELFF. DNA for the CDR3: TGTGCCTGGAGTTTACCGATTTGGGCAAGAAACACCGGGGAGCTGTTTTTT.

V gene TRBV29-1 combines with J gene TRBJ1-1, with D perhaps matching TRBD1 (5 bases). This CDR3 region has 12 residues. V was shortened by 6 bases and J by 4 bases, with 12 bases between the two germline ends. CDR1 is SQVTM, CDR2 ANQGSEA, per germline. This chain's CDR3 is CSVKGKGTEAFF. The CDR3 DNA reads TGCAGCGTCAAGGGGAAAGGCACTGAAGCTTTCTTT.

There are a few counts of this clone. The chain is built from TRBV15 and TRBJ1-2, with D maybe TRBD1 (5 bases). Deletions cut 0 bases from V and 8 bases from J, with 16 bases between. The CDR3 consists of 15 residues. CDR1 and CDR2 (germline): LNHNV, YYDKDF (reference sequence). This chain's CDR3 is CATSRDSRDRWGYTF. Here the CDR3 DNA reads TGTGCCACCAGCAGAGATTCCAGGGATAGGTGGGGCTACACCTTC. The whole variable domain, filled in from reference TRBV15 and TRBJ1-2, reads DAMVIQNPRYQVTQFGKPVTLSCSQTLNHNVMYWYQQKSSQAPKLLFHYYDKDFNNEADTPDNFQSRRPNTSFCFLDIRSPGLGDTAMYLCATSRDSRDRWGYTFGSGTRLTVV.

The chain links TRBV5-6 to TRBJ1-1; TRBD1 might be the D (5 bases). CDR1 and CDR2 (germline): SGHDT, YYEEEE. CDR3 length equals 13 residues. V dropped 4 bases and J dropped 2 bases, with 9 bases sitting between them. The CDR3 DNA reads as TGTGCCAGCAGCCGAGGGGCCAACACTGAAGCTTTCTTT. Translating it yields CASSRGANTEAFF. The whole variable domain, remainder taken from reference TRBV5-6 and TRBJ1-1, is DAGVTQSPTHLIKTRGQQVTLRCSPKSGHDTVSWYQQALGQGPQFIFQYYEEEERQRGNFPDRFSGHQFPNYSSELNVNALLLGDSALYLCASSRGANTEAFFGQGTRLTVV.

The rearrangement links TRBV30 to TRBJ1-1; TRBD1 might be the D (5 bases). Germline V CDR1 and CDR2: GTSNPN, SVGIG (reference sequence). The V gene lost 4 bases and the J gene lost 1 base, with 10 bases spanning the gap. The CDR3 totals 13 residues. CDR3 DNA sequence: TGTGCCTGGAAGGGACTCCCGAACACTGAAGCTTTCTTT. It translates to CAWKGLPNTEAFF.

The chain joins TRBV7-3 to TRBJ1-1; TRBD1 agrees at 10 bases. J was trimmed by 4 bases and V by 5 bases; bases with no gene match: 7. This CDR3 spans 15 amino acids. The germline V gene encodes CDR1 SGHTA and CDR2 FQGTGA. The CDR3, as DNA: TGTGCCAGCAGCCGCGGGACAGGGGTGGGCACTGAAGCTTTCTTT. As protein: CASSRGTGVGTEAFF.

The chain links TRBV29-1 to TRBJ2-3; 10 bases align to TRBD2. This CDR3 is 12 amino acids long. The trim removed 4 bases at V and 7 bases at J, leaving 2 bases unmatched. The germline CDR1 and CDR2 sequences are SQVTM and ANQGSEA. The DNA of the CDR3 is TGCAGCGTTGGGACTAGCGGAAATACGCAGTATTTT. This translates into CSVGTSGNTQYF.

The V call is TRBV5-1, the J call TRBJ2-2; D might be TRBD2 (6 bases). The CDR3 is 14 amino acids. The germline V and J ends were trimmed by 3 bases and 2 bases, with 8 bases remaining between them. Germline loops: CDR1 SGHRS, CDR2 YFSETQ. CDR3 protein: CASSWTTNTGELFF. The CDR3 region has the DNA TGCGCCAGCAGCTGGACTACCAACACCGGGGAGCTGTTTTTT.

This chain uses TRBV19 with TRBJ2-5; D gene unclear. The ends were cut back, 5 bases at V and 5 bases at J, with 12 bases in the middle. Germline values: CDR1 LNHDA, CDR2 SQIVND (reference sequence). The CDR3 contains 13 residues. CDR3 DNA: TGTGCCAGTAGTGGACCGGTACTGGAGACCCAGTACTTC. Translation gives CASSGPVLETQYF. The full variable domain, rest sourced from reference TRBV19 and TRBJ2-5, is DGGITQSPKYLFRKEGQNVTLSCEQNLNHDAMYWYRQDPGQGLRLIYYSQIVNDFQKGDIAEGYSVSREKKESFPLTVTSAQKNPTAFYLCASSGPVLETQYFGPGTRLLVL.

This clone came up once. The chain combines TRBV2 with TRBJ2-2; no clear D. The V gene lost 6 bases and the J gene lost 1 base, with 12 bases spanning the gap. Looked up from germline, CDR1 is SNHLY and CDR2 is FYNNEI. The CDR3 contains 15 residues. The DNA for the CDR3 is TGTGCCAGCAGCCCACCGGGCCTGAACACCGGGGAGCTGTTTTTT. This sequence encodes CASSPPGLNTGELFF.

The rearrangement uses TRBV4-2 and TRBJ2-7; 8 bases are a match to TRBD1. The CDR3 has 19 residues. Germline V gene lookup returns CDR1 LGHNA and CDR2 YNFKEQ. V was clipped by 3 bases and J by 5 bases; unmatched bases: 21. In nucleotides, the CDR3 is TGTGCCAGCAGCCAGACAGGGGATTTTTTGGCCTGGGGAGCCAACGAGCAGTACTTC. This codes for CASSQTGDFLAWGANEQYF.

The chain has TRBV5-6 and TRBJ1-2; D is possibly TRBD1 (5 bases). The V and J ends lost 0 bases and 3 bases respectively, with 6 bases between them. CDR1 and CDR2 from the germline V gene are SGHDT and YYEEEE. The CDR3 has 13 residues. CDR3 protein: CASSLAGDYGYTF. The CDR3 bases are TGTGCCAGCAGCTTGGCGGGGGACTATGGCTACACCTTC.

This chain connects TRBV7-8 to TRBJ2-7, with D tentatively TRBD1 or TRBD2 (5 bases each). Germline CDR1 SGHVS, CDR2 FQNEAQ. The CDR3 spans 16 residues. The V and J ends lost 4 bases and 3 bases respectively, with 19 bases between them. The DNA of the CDR3 is TGTGCCAGCAGCTCAACGTCCTCCGGGACGGTCTACGAGCAGTACTTC. This encodes CASSSTSSGTVYEQYF.

This rearrangement joins TRBV7-2 to TRBJ2-5; 15 nucleotides match TRBD2. The CDR3 sequence is 19 residues long. The germline CDR1 and CDR2 sequences are SGHTA and FQGNSA. J gave up 2 bases and V 1 base, and 8 bases lay outside the gene matches. CDR3 coding DNA: TGTGCCAGCAGCTTAGGGGCCGGGACTAGCGGGGGGACTCAAGAGACCCAGTACTTC. This translates into CASSLGAGTSGGTQETQYF.

The chain carries TRBV4-2 and TRBJ2-5; 7 bases match TRBD2. The CDR3 loop spans 15 amino acids. Germline lookup yields CDR1 LGHNA and CDR2 YNFKEQ. Losses at the gene ends were 3 bases for V and 5 bases for J; bases not matched to a gene: 9. CDR3 coding DNA: TGTGCCAGCAGCCAGGTGGGGGGGAGGGATGAGACCCAGTACTTC. It codes for CASSQVGGRDETQYF.